The present TCR beta chain was sequenced within a study of chemoradiotherapy in HPV16-positive cancers. The protocol was immunoSEQ multiplex PCR, while the TCRdb copy is restricted to in-frame clones and leaves out a portion. The sample includes just under 40,000 clones, under 80% of them seen just once. The CDR3 is 15 residues long. The germline gives CDR1 SGDLS, CDR2 YYNGEE. Trimming removed 2 bases from V and 1 base from J, with 11 bases in between. The TCR was taken from a human donor with HPV-associated anogenital cancer. The material sequenced was blood, taken from a patient who underwent chemoradiotherapy. The chain combines TRBV9 with TRBJ2-3; TRBD2 is a possible D gene (5 bases). The CDR3, as DNA: TGTGCCAGCAGCGTCCGGGGAAGCGGCACAGATACGCAGTATTTT. Amino acid sequence: CASSVRGSGTDTQYF.